This TCR beta chain originates from a study of cytomegalovirus exposure and HLA in healthy donors. Profiling relied on immunoSEQ multiplex PCR, and the TCRdb table lists in-frame clones only, not all of them. The sample shows approximately 71,000 clones, roughly nine tenths of them seen only once. The clonotype originates from a man between 18 and 35 years old in good health and CMV-seronegative. The source material was PBMCs.

The CDR3 region is CSVGTSGVQETQYF. The CDR3 nucleotides are TGCAGCGTCGGGACTAGCGGGGTACAAGAGACCCAGTACTTC. The chain links TRBV29-1 to TRBJ2-5; 13 nucleotides match TRBD2. The CDR3 has 14 amino acids. V shed 6 bases, J shed 2 bases, and the junction held 3 bases outside the gene matches. Per germline, CDR1 SQVTM and CDR2 ANQGSEA.